This T cell receptor beta chain was sequenced during a study of cytomegalovirus exposure and HLA in healthy donors. The V gene end was trimmed by 2 bases and the J gene end by 9 bases; junction bases not matched to a gene: 7. CDR3 length: 15 residues. The germline V gene encodes CDR1 GTSNPN and CDR2 SVGIG (reference sequence). Amplification used 60 Vbeta primers and 13 Jbeta primers. Clones were sequenced by immunoSEQ multiplex PCR, and TCRdb holds only the in-frame ones, with some missing. The sample shows some 130,000 clones, approximately 80% of them seen only once. The sequencing input was PBMCs. The TCR was taken from a middle-aged man in good health and CMV-seronegative. The genes are TRBV30 and TRBJ2-1; 13 bases map to TRBD2. Here the CDR3 reads CAWSRPGLAGSEQFF. CDR3 DNA: TGTGCCTGGAGTAGGCCGGGACTAGCGGGAAGTGAGCAGTTCTTC.